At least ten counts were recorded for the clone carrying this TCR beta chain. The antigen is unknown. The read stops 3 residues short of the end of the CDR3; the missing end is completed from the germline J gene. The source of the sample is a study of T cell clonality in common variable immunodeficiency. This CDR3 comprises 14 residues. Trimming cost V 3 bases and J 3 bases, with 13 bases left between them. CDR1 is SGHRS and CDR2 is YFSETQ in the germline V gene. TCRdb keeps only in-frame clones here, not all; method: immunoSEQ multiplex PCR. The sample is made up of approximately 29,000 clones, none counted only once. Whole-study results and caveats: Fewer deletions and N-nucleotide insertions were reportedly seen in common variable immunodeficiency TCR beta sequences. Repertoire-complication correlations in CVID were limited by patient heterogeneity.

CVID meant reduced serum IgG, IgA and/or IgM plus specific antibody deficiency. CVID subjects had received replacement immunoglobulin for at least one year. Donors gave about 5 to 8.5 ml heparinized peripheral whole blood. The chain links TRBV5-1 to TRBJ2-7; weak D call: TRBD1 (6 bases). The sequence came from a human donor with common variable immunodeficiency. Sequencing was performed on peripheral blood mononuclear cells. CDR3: CASSSSTTGYEQYF. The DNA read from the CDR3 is TGCGCCAGCAGCTCCAGCACGACAGGCTACGAG.